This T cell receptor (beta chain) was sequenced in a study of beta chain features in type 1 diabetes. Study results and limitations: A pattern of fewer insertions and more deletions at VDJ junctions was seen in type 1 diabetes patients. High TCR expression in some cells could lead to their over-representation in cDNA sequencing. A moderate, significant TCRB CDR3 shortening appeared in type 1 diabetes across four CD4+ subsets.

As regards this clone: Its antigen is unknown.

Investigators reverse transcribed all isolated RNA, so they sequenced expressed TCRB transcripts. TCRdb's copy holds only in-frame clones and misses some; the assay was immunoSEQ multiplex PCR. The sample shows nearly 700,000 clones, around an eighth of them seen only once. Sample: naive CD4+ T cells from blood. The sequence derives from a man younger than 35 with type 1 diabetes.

Written as DNA, the CDR3 is TGTGCCAGCAGCCAGGGACTAGCGGGGCGGCAAGAGACCCAGTACTTC. The encoded protein is CASSQGLAGRQETQYF. The V call is TRBV7-7, the J call TRBJ2-5; 13 nucleotides line up with TRBD2. CDR1 and CDR2 from the germline V gene are SSHAT and FNYEAQ (reference sequence). The CDR3 totals 16 residues. Trimming took 5 bases from V and 2 from J; bases not matched to a gene: 5.